Following are 25 T cell receptor beta chains from one sample sequenced in a study of cytomegalovirus exposure and HLA in healthy donors. The repertoire was sequenced with immunoSEQ multiplex PCR; TCRdb's copy has only in-frame clones and lacks some. The profile shows about 130,000 clones, 85% to 90% of them singletons. Sequencing input: PBMCs. The source is a woman younger than 45 in good health and CMV-seropositive.

In its sample, this clone was seen a few times. This rearrangement joins TRBV28 to TRBJ2-7, with D maybe TRBD1 (7 bases). Trimming took off 3 bases at V and 2 bases at J, with 14 bases between the two ends. Germline CDR1 is MDHEN and CDR2 is SYDVKM. The CDR3 consists of 15 residues. The CDR3: CASSLRGTVTYEQYF. CDR3 nucleotide sequence: TGTGCCAGCAGTTTGCGCGGGACAGTTACCTACGAGCAGTACTTC.

The V gene is TRBV19, the J gene TRBJ1-4, with a possible D match to TRBD1 (6 bases). The germline gives CDR1 LNHDA, CDR2 SQIVND (reference sequence). Trimming cost V 5 bases and J 3 bases, with 13 bases left between them. The CDR3 loop spans 15 amino acids. The CDR3 nucleotides are TGTGCCAGTAGTCTGGACAGTGGAGCTAATGAAAAACTGTTTTTT. It is translated as CASSLDSGANEKLFF.

This clone appeared a single time. V gene TRBV13 combines with J gene TRBJ1-1, with D possibly being TRBD1 (6 bases). Deletions cut 7 bases from V and 0 bases from J, with 12 bases between. The CDR3 runs to 14 residues. Per the germline V gene, CDR1 is PRHDT and CDR2 is FYEKMQ (reference sequence). The CDR3 loop is CASTSRQVNTEAFF. In nucleotides, the CDR3 is TGTGCCAGCACCTCCCGACAGGTGAACACTGAAGCTTTCTTT. Together with reference TRBV13 and TRBJ1-1, the CDR3 gives the full variable domain: AAGVIQSPRHLIKEKRETATLKCYPIPRHDTVYWYQQGPGQDPQFLISFYEKMQSDKGSIPDRFSAQQFSDYHSELNMSSLELGDSALYFCASTSRQVNTEAFFGQGTRLTVV.

The chain has TRBV6-5 and TRBJ2-7; TRBD1 agrees at 10 bases. The germline V gene has CDR1 MNHEY and CDR2 SVGAGI. Losses at the gene ends were 7 bases for V and 2 bases for J; bases not matched to a gene: 8. The CDR3 runs to 15 residues. CDR3 DNA sequence: TGTGCCAGCATCGAACCGGGACAGGGGACCTACGAGCAGTACTTC. Residues: CASIEPGQGTYEQYF.

About this clone itself: The sample carries other DNA sequences with the same CDR3. The V and J genes are TRBV11-2 and TRBJ2-1; 11 positions match TRBD2. After removal of 2 bases from V and 4 bases from J, the junction contained 1 base not matched to a gene. Per the germline V gene, CDR1 is SGHAT and CDR2 is FQNNGV. The CDR3 is 15 residues long. The CDR3 protein is CASSLRTSGYNEQFF. CDR3 sequence (DNA): TGTGCCAGCAGCTTAAGGACTAGCGGGTACAATGAGCAGTTCTTC.

This chain connects TRBV9 to TRBJ2-1, with 9 bases matching TRBD2. Trimming at V came to 3 bases and at J to 1 base, leaving 2 bases not matched to a gene. This CDR3 has 15 amino acids. CDR1 and CDR2 from the germline V gene are SGDLS and YYNGEE. CDR3 residues: CASSAGLASYNEQFF. CDR3 DNA: TGTGCCAGCAGCGCCGGACTAGCGTCCTACAATGAGCAGTTCTTC.

V usage is TRBV7-6 and J usage is TRBJ1-3; 11 bases are a match to TRBD1. The V gene end was trimmed by 5 bases and the J gene end by 3 bases; junction bases not matched to a gene: 12. Germline values: CDR1 SGHVS, CDR2 FNYEAQ. This CDR3 has 18 amino acids. CDR3 residues: CASSPLVGQGAGGNTIYF. The CDR3 bases are TGTGCCAGCAGCCCCCTAGTAGGACAGGGGGCAGGTGGAAACACCATATATTTT.

CDR3 in DNA: TGTGCCAGCAGCACTACCGCGGGACAGGGCCACCGCTACGAGCAGTACTTC. Encoded protein: CASSTTAGQGHRYEQYF. V and J are TRBV7-2 and TRBJ2-7; 9 nucleotides agree with TRBD1. Germline-derived CDR1 and CDR2 are SGHTA and FQGNSA. V shed 5 bases and J 3 bases; nucleotides not matched to a gene: 14. The CDR3 length is 17 residues.

The chain is built from TRBV4-1 and TRBJ2-3; 7 bases agree with TRBD2. This CDR3 is 15 amino acids long. V lost 5 bases, J lost 2 bases, and 7 bases stayed unmatched. The germline CDR1 and CDR2 sequences are MGHRA and YSYEKL. The CDR3, as DNA: TGCGCCAGCAGCAGGGGACTACCTTTCACAGATACGCAGTATTTT. It is translated as CASSRGLPFTDTQYF.

The rearrangement joins TRBV2 to TRBJ2-7; TRBD1 aligns across 7 bases. V lost 4 bases to trimming and J lost 4 bases; unmatched junction nucleotides: 13. Germline assignment: CDR1 SNHLY and CDR2 FYNNEI. CDR3 length: 16 residues. The CDR3 sequence: CASSGQGVVGSYEQYF. CDR3 DNA sequence: TGTGCCAGCAGTGGACAGGGAGTGGTGGGGTCTTACGAGCAGTACTTC.

The chain links TRBV13 to TRBJ2-7; the match to TRBD2 covers 8 bases. V was clipped by 3 bases and J by 0 bases; unmatched bases: 1. CDR1 PRHDT and CDR2 FYEKMQ come from the germline V gene (reference sequence). CDR3 length: 14 amino acids. CDR3 DNA: TGTGCCAGCAGCTTTGGGACTAGCTCCTACGAGCAGTACTTC. Its translation is CASSFGTSSYEQYF.

This clone appeared once. This chain uses TRBV10-3 with TRBJ1-1; D unresolved. Per germline, CDR1 ENHRY and CDR2 SYGVKD. V was cut by 1 base and J by 6 bases, with 6 bases left in between. CDR3 length: 12 residues. The CDR3 protein is CAISEYAAEAFF. The CDR3, as DNA: TGTGCCATCAGTGAGTACGCAGCTGAAGCTTTCTTT.

The rearrangement links TRBV5-4 to TRBJ2-2, with 7 nucleotides matching TRBD1. The V and J ends lost 0 bases and 4 bases, in that order; junction bases with no gene match: 9. The germline gives CDR1 SGHNT, CDR2 YYREEE (reference sequence). The CDR3 sequence is 17 residues long. The CDR3: CASSLEGAPRVTGELFF. The CDR3 bases are TGTGCCAGCAGCTTGGAGGGGGCGCCCCGGGTCACCGGGGAGCTGTTTTTT.

This rearrangement joins TRBV4-1 to TRBJ2-6; TRBD2 is a possible D gene (5 bases). The V gene's germline CDR1 is MGHRA and CDR2 YSYEKL. The CDR3 contains 17 residues. V gave up 3 bases and J gave up 4 bases, with 16 bases separating them. CDR3 sequence (DNA): TGCGCCAGCAGCCACCGATTGGAGGCGCCAGGGGCCAACGTCCTGACTTTC. Residues: CASSHRLEAPGANVLTF.

The DNA for the CDR3 is TGTGCCAGCAGTTACAGTTTCGGGGGGGCAGAGACCCAGTACTTC. Protein sequence: CASSYSFGGAETQYF. The chain couples TRBV6-5 to TRBJ2-5; TRBD2 matches 8 bases. Trimming at V came to 2 bases and at J to 4 bases, leaving 6 bases not matched to a gene. This CDR3 comprises 15 residues. Per germline, CDR1 MNHEY and CDR2 SVGAGI.

This clone was observed a few times. The rearrangement joins TRBV6-5 to TRBJ2-7, with TRBD1 identical over 8 bases. V dropped 11 bases and J dropped 4; count of bases not matched to a gene: 10. This CDR3 has 13 residues. Germline V gives CDR1 MNHEY, CDR2 SVGAGI. The CDR3 bases are TGTGCCTCAAGCCGGGACAGGCTATACGAGCAGTACTTC. It is translated as CASSRDRLYEQYF.

The chain couples TRBV5-1 to TRBJ1-5; D remains ambiguous. Trimming cost V 0 bases and J 3 bases, with 7 bases left between them. This CDR3 is built from 14 residues. In germline, CDR1 is SGHRS, CDR2 YFSETQ. The CDR3 coding sequence is TGCGCCAGCAGCTTGGCAGGCCTCAATCAGCCCCAGCATTTT. Amino acid sequence: CASSLAGLNQPQHF.

This clone has just one count. V and J are TRBV28 and TRBJ1-2; D is perhaps TRBD1 (5 bases). This CDR3 comprises 14 residues. Trimming stripped 1 base from V and 7 bases from J, with 13 bases between. CDR1 and CDR2 from the germline V gene are MDHEN and SYDVKM. The CDR3 DNA reads as TGTGCCAGCAGTTTATATCAGGGTACGGGTGGCTACACCTTC. This gives the protein CASSLYQGTGGYTF.

This clone was observed once. The V gene is TRBV7-8, the J gene TRBJ1-5; 8 bases fit TRBD1. This CDR3 is built from 14 residues. Looked up from germline, CDR1 is SGHVS and CDR2 is FQNEAQ. Germline trimming cut 4 bases from V and 5 bases from J; bases unmatched to any gene: 4. CDR3 in amino acids: CASSSGGTDQPQHF. For the CDR3, the DNA is TGTGCCAGCAGCTCAGGGGGCACGGATCAGCCCCAGCATTTT. Full variable domain (rest looked up from reference TRBV7-8 and TRBJ1-5): GAGVSQSPRYKVAKRGQDVALRCDPISGHVSLFWYQQALGQGPEFLTYFQNEAQLDKSGLPSDRFFAERPEGSVSTLKIQRTQQEDSAVYLCASSSGGTDQPQHFGDGTRLSIL.

J is TRBJ2-3 and V is TRBV7-8; D possibly corresponds to TRBD1 (5 bases). Germline V lookup: CDR1 SGHVS, CDR2 FQNEAQ. This CDR3 has 17 amino acids. V was pared by 5 bases and J by 4 bases, with 22 bases between. This CDR3 is CASSRTAGRALADTQYF. CDR3 DNA sequence: TGTGCCAGCAGCCGAACCGCCGGCAGGGCGCTGGCAGATACGCAGTATTTT. The entire variable domain, with the rest obtained from reference TRBV7-8 and TRBJ2-3, is as follows: GAGVSQSPRYKVAKRGQDVALRCDPISGHVSLFWYQQALGQGPEFLTYFQNEAQLDKSGLPSDRFFAERPEGSVSTLKIQRTQQEDSAVYLCASSRTAGRALADTQYFGPGTRLTVL.

The J gene is TRBJ2-7, the V gene TRBV29-1, with 11 bases aligning to TRBD1. Germline V gene data show CDR1 as SQVTM and CDR2 as ANQGSEA. The CDR3 is 11 amino acids. Germline trimming cut 6 bases from V and 6 bases from J; bases unmatched to any gene: 1. CDR3 nucleotide sequence: TGCAGCGTGGGGACAGGGGGCGAGCAGTACTTC. It translates to CSVGTGGEQYF.

This sequence joins TRBV28 and TRBJ2-3, with TRBD2 identical over 7 bases. The V and J ends lost 5 bases and 11 bases, in that order; junction bases with no gene match: 22. The germline CDR1 and CDR2 sequences are MDHEN and SYDVKM. The CDR3 is 17 residues long. For the CDR3, the DNA is TGTGCCAGCAGTCCTGATCGGGGGGATACTAGCGCCCGGGGGCAGTATTTT. It encodes CASSPDRGDTSARGQYF. Complete variable domain (other parts from reference TRBV28 and TRBJ2-3): DVKVTQSSRYLVKRTGEKVFLECVQDMDHENMFWYRQDPGLGLRLIYFSYDVKMKEKGDIPEGYSVSREKKERFSLILESASTNQTSMYLCASSPDRGDTSARGQYFGPGTRLTVL.

J is TRBJ1-4 and V is TRBV7-9, with D perhaps matching TRBD1 (6 bases). The CDR3 totals 17 residues. Looked up from germline, CDR1 is SEHNR and CDR2 is FQNEAQ (reference sequence). V was pared by 2 bases and J by 8 bases, with 21 bases between. CDR3 amino acids: CASSLSFSGRGSEKLFF. As DNA, the CDR3 is TGTGCCAGCAGCTTATCGTTCTCCGGCAGGGGATCCGAAAAACTGTTTTTT.

The chain carries TRBV21-1 and TRBJ2-7; TRBD1, the table's D call, lacks a check against the DNA. TRBV21-1 is a documented pseudogene. The CDR3 loop spans 13 amino acids. The CDR3 spells CASSTRDSYEQYF. The CDR3 coding sequence is TGTGCCAGCAGCACCCGGGACAGCTACGAGCAGTACTTC.

The chain recombines TRBV28 with TRBJ2-2; tentatively, D is TRBD2 (6 bases). CDR1 is MDHEN, CDR2 SYDVKM, per germline. The CDR3 consists of 12 residues. V lost 6 bases and J 7 bases, leaving 9 bases between the germline ends. In DNA, the CDR3 is TGTGCCAGCAGGGGAGGTGGCGGGGAGCTGTTTTTT. Translated: CASRGGGGELFF.